This TCR beta chain was documented in a study of cytomegalovirus exposure and HLA in healthy donors. Remarks on this clone: The antigen remains undetermined.

Study-wide results and limits: The authors considered a cluster of highly shared sequence variants likely to be a sequencing artifact. A later analysis linked a missense variant in DCLRE1C to the trimming of TCR beta V and J genes. Equally common other TCR beta chains were less clonally expanded than HLA-associated ones, a later analysis found. The majority of CMV-associated TCR beta chains were reported as apparently HLA-restricted in a later analysis.

In the PCR, 60 Vbeta and 13 Jbeta primers were used. Sequencing used immunoSEQ multiplex PCR; TCRdb keeps in-frame clones, though not all of them. The sample holds roughly 77,000 clones. J was trimmed by 7 bases and V by 1 base; bases with no gene match: 8. This CDR3 has 16 residues. The V gene's germline CDR1 is KGHSH and CDR2 LQKENI. The origin of this receptor is a man aged 25 to 40 in good health and CMV-seronegative. The chain has TRBV18 and TRBJ2-7, with TRBD1 matching over 12 bases. The specimen was PBMCs. CDR3 DNA sequence: TGTGCCAGCTCACCACTTTCGGGACAGGGGGCGGGGGAGCAGTACTTC. Protein sequence: CASSPLSGQGAGEQYF.